This T cell receptor (beta chain) was sequenced for a study of T cell changes during pregnancy in multiple sclerosis. The method was immunoSEQ multiplex PCR; TCRdb's version includes in-frame clones alone and lacks a portion of them. The data hold about 66,000 clones, with roughly 90% observed a single time. This receptor was obtained from a female donor with multiple sclerosis, enrolled in a pregnancy study. Material: CD8+ T cells from peripheral blood mononuclear cells, obtained before pregnancy.

The CDR3 is CASDRDRGSPKKYGYTF. CDR3 DNA: TGTGCCAGCGACCGGGACAGGGGATCCCCGAAAAAATATGGCTACACCTTC. The chain combines TRBV5-8 with TRBJ1-2; TRBD1 matches 10 bases. Germline CDR1 reads SGHTS; CDR2 reads YDEGEE. Trimming cost V 7 bases and J 5 bases; bases outside gene matches: 17. The CDR3 spans 17 residues.